The present T cell receptor beta chain was sequenced within a study of CD8+CD57+ T cells in acquired aplastic anemia. At the level of the study: The study obtained an average of around 3.1 ug of DNA from sorted CD4+ and CD8+ cells. Study-wide findings and caveats: Researchers report that around 29 CD8+ CDR3 sequences appeared in both patients and controls. Patients showed no significant difference from controls in CD8+ Simpson's diversity.

Profiling that covered TCR beta VDJ and CDR3 relied on genomic DNA as its template. One entry per CDR3 protein, called by TCRdb with MiXCR from the reads. Of 150,000 to 200,000 distinct CDR3 sequences in the sample, over 60% were seen once. On this clonotype: What it binds is not known.

Source material: sorted CD4+, CD8+, or CD8+CD57+ T cells (not recorded which) from PBMCs. This TCR came from a human donor with severe aplastic anemia or a healthy control (not recorded which).

The CDR3 DNA follows: TGTGCCAGCAGTGAACAGGGTGGGACTGGAAACACCATATATTTT. As protein: CASSEQGGTGNTIYF. The chain has TRBV25-1 and TRBJ1-3; D perhaps matches TRBD1 (5 bases). Germline values: CDR1 MGHDK, CDR2 SYGVNS. This CDR3 region has 15 residues. V was shortened by 2 bases and J by 2 bases, with 10 bases between the two germline ends.